One sample yielded the 24 T cell receptor beta chains listed below, sequenced in a study of beta chain features in type 1 diabetes. Of the isolated RNA, all was reverse transcribed, and so the sequenced material was expressed TCRB transcripts. Clones were read by immunoSEQ multiplex PCR, and TCRdb kept only the in-frame ones, dropping some. There are about 400,000 clones in the sample; around 12% occur only once, and 0.0095% to 0.013% lies in the top ten. These receptors are not linked to any known antigen. Study results and caveats: Shorter TCRB CDR3s, moderately but significantly so, were found in Type 1 diabetes patients in all four CD4+ subsets.

The sample comprised naive CD4+ T cells from blood. Receptors originate from a woman in her late teens or twenties with type 1 diabetes.

This clone has only a few counts. The rearrangement links TRBV6-5 to TRBJ1-1, with TRBD1 matching over 9 bases. The CDR3 is made up of 15 amino acids. Germline V gene data show CDR1 as MNHEY and CDR2 as SVGAGI. The junction had 4 bases not matched to a gene; V was cut back by 2 bases and J by 3 bases. The CDR3 loop reads CASSYMTGGDTEAFF. CDR3 nucleotides: TGTGCCAGCAGTTACATGACAGGGGGGGACACTGAAGCTTTCTTT.

The genes are TRBV5-1 and TRBJ1-6; D unclear. Trimming removed 1 base at V and 10 bases at J, with 9 bases between. The CDR3 extends over 13 amino acids. CDR1 and CDR2 (germline): SGHRS, YFSETQ. CDR3 sequence (DNA): TGCGCCAGCAGCTTGAAGGAGTTCTCACCCCTCCACTTT. The encoded protein is CASSLKEFSPLHF.

This sequence joins TRBV11-3 and TRBJ2-7, with TRBD1 as a possible D gene (5 bases). The germline V gene encodes CDR1 SGHNT and CDR2 YENEEA. V lost 1 base, J lost 3 bases, and 7 bases lay in between. The CDR3 is made up of 13 amino acids. CDR3 loop: CASSLGQNYEQYF. The CDR3 DNA is TGTGCCAGCAGCTTAGGACAGAACTACGAGCAGTACTTC. Together with reference TRBV11-3 and TRBJ2-7, the CDR3 gives the full variable domain: EAGVVQSPRYKIIEKKQPVAFWCNPISGHNTLYWYLQNLGQGPELLIRYENEEAVDDSQLPKDRFSAERLKGVDSTLKIQPAELGDSAVYLCASSLGQNYEQYFGPGTRLTVT.

In its sample, this clone was seen a few times. The chain's CDR3 is CASSPSRGRPKAIRQFF. CDR3 nucleotides: TGTGCCAGCAGCCCCTCCAGGGGGCGACCCAAAGCTATTCGCCAGTTCTTC. The V call is TRBV5-6, the J call TRBJ2-1; 8 positions agree with TRBD1. CDR1 and CDR2 (germline): SGHDT, YYEEEE. This CDR3 contains 17 residues. J was trimmed by 13 bases and V by 4 bases; bases with no gene match: 22.

This clone appeared a few times. The chain links TRBV7-2 to TRBJ2-5; 9 bases align to TRBD1. V gave up 4 bases and J gave up 5 bases; unmatched junction bases: 8. In germline, CDR1 is SGHTA, CDR2 FQGNSA. The CDR3 covers 15 residues. The CDR3, as DNA: TGTGCCAGCAGCTCAACCGGGACAGGGAGGGAGACCCAGTACTTC. Translated, it gives CASSSTGTGRETQYF.

CDR3 amino acids: CASSEYGGGSDTQYF. CDR3 nucleotides: TGTGCCAGCAGTGAATACGGGGGGGGGTCAGATACGCAGTATTTT. The chain joins TRBV25-1 to TRBJ2-3; TRBD2 matches 8 bases. This CDR3 comprises 15 residues. V lost 0 bases to trimming and J lost 4 bases; unmatched junction nucleotides: 3. Germline-derived CDR1 and CDR2 are MGHDK and SYGVNS.

This clone was picked up a small number of times. This chain connects TRBV29-1 to TRBJ1-1; D is undetermined. Germline-derived CDR1 and CDR2 are SQVTM and ANQGSEA. V lost 6 bases and J 4 bases, leaving 6 bases between the germline ends. CDR3 size: 10 residues. Here the CDR3 DNA reads TGCAGCGTGGGGAGCACTGAAGCTTTCTTT. This gives the protein CSVGSTEAFF. The entire variable domain, with the rest obtained from reference TRBV29-1 and TRBJ1-1, is as follows: SAVISQKPSRDICQRGTSLTIQCQVDSQVTMMFWYRQQPGQSLTLIATANQGSEATYESGFVIDKFPISRPNLTFSTLTVSNMSPEDSSIYLCSVGSTEAFFGQGTRLTVV.

This clone was seen more than once but under ten times. The rearrangement uses TRBV7-9 and TRBJ2-1, with 8 bases that match TRBD1. J lost 10 bases, V lost 5 bases, and 10 bases had no gene match. This CDR3 has 14 residues. Germline loops: CDR1 SEHNR, CDR2 FQNEAQ (reference sequence). The CDR3 DNA sequence: TGTGCCAGCAGCCCCTTGGACAGGGCAGGCGAGCAGTTCTTC. Its translation is CASSPLDRAGEQFF.

J is TRBJ1-1 and V is TRBV7-9; perhaps TRBD1 as D (6 bases). Germline V gives CDR1 SEHNR, CDR2 FQNEAQ (reference sequence). The CDR3 spans 14 residues. The V and J ends lost 5 bases and 3 bases respectively, with 13 bases between them. In nucleotides, the CDR3 is TGTGCCAGCAGCCCTAGGGACACCGACACTGAAGCTTTCTTT. Translation: CASSPRDTDTEAFF. The whole variable domain, filled in from reference TRBV7-9 and TRBJ1-1, reads DTGVSQNPRHKITKRGQNVTFRCDPISEHNRLYWYRQTLGQGPEFLTYFQNEAQLEKSRLLSDRFSAERPKGSFSTLEIQRTEQGDSAMYLCASSPRDTDTEAFFGQGTRLTVV.

This clone turned up a few times. The chain carries TRBV7-2 and TRBJ2-3; D is unresolved. Germline loops: CDR1 SGHTA, CDR2 FQGNSA. V shed 1 base and J shed 2 bases, with 10 bases lying between them. This CDR3 has 15 amino acids. The chain's CDR3 is CASSLVGRLTDTQYF. CDR3 sequence (DNA): TGTGCCAGCAGCTTAGTTGGCAGACTCACAGATACGCAGTATTTT.

A few counts support this clone. The chain employs TRBV28 and TRBJ2-1; TRBD2 is a possible D gene (6 bases). The V and J ends lost 5 bases and 5 bases respectively, with 16 bases between them. Germline V gene lookup returns CDR1 MDHEN and CDR2 SYDVKM. CDR3 length: 15 amino acids. The CDR3 nucleotides are TGTGCCAGCAGTCCAGGAGGGCCTCGGCACAATGAGCAGTTCTTC. Residues: CASSPGGPRHNEQFF.

This sequence joins TRBV6-6 and TRBJ2-7; D remains ambiguous. The CDR3 runs to 11 residues. Germline loops: CDR1 MNHNY, CDR2 SVGAGI (reference sequence). V dropped 0 bases and J dropped 6 bases, with 3 bases sitting between them. CDR3 nucleotide sequence: TGTGCCAGCAGTTACTCAGCCGAGCAGTACTTC. Its translation is CASSYSAEQYF.

This chain joins TRBV29-1 and TRBJ1-1; TRBD1 aligns across 7 bases. The CDR3 covers 14 residues. V lost 7 bases to trimming and J lost 1 base; unmatched junction nucleotides: 9. The germline V gene encodes CDR1 SQVTM and CDR2 ANQGSEA. The CDR3 here is CSAQPGQWNTEAFF. CDR3 nucleotides: TGCAGCGCTCAACCGGGACAGTGGAACACTGAAGCTTTCTTT.

This chain links TRBV10-3 with TRBJ2-7; TRBD2 is a possible D gene (5 bases). Trimming took off 2 bases at V and 0 bases at J, with 5 bases between the two ends. CDR3 size: 13 residues. In germline, CDR1 is ENHRY, CDR2 SYGVKD. The CDR3 spells CAISEGSSYEQYF. CDR3 bases: TGTGCCATCAGTGAGGGGAGCTCCTACGAGCAGTACTTC.

This clone was observed a handful of times. The chain is built from TRBV4-1 and TRBJ2-7, with 10 bases aligning to TRBD2. The germline gives CDR1 MGHRA, CDR2 YSYEKL. This CDR3 is 15 amino acids long. V lost 6 bases to trimming and J lost 1 base; unmatched junction nucleotides: 6. The CDR3 DNA follows: TGCGCCAGCAGTCACGGACTAGCGGCGTCCTACGAGCAGTACTTC. Translating gives CASSHGLAASYEQYF.

The chain is built from TRBV15 and TRBJ2-1; 9 bases fit TRBD1. CDR3 length: 14 amino acids. Germline V gene data show CDR1 as LNHNV and CDR2 as YYDKDF (reference sequence). J lost 15 bases, V lost 1 base, and 10 bases had no gene match. DNA for the CDR3: TGTGCCACCAGCAGAGTTCCTACAGGGGGCCCGGGGTTCTTC. The encoded protein is CATSRVPTGGPGFF.

This clone showed up just a few times. The rearrangement links TRBV7-2 to TRBJ2-7; TRBD2 agrees at 9 bases. This CDR3 is 13 amino acids long. V shed 4 bases and J 6 bases; nucleotides not matched to a gene: 4. Germline-derived CDR1 and CDR2 are SGHTA and FQGNSA. As DNA, the CDR3 is TGTGCCAGCAGCTCGATAGCGGGAGTCGAGCAGTACTTC. Amino acid sequence: CASSSIAGVEQYF.

This clone was counted a few times. V usage is TRBV6-5 and J usage is TRBJ1-1; 7 bases fit TRBD1. Per germline, CDR1 MNHEY and CDR2 SVGAGI. The CDR3 extends over 15 amino acids. After removal of 5 bases from V and 0 bases from J, the junction contained 6 bases not matched to a gene. The chain's CDR3 is CASSRGDRVNTEAFF. The CDR3 bases are TGTGCCAGCAGTCGAGGGGACAGAGTGAACACTGAAGCTTTCTTT.

V and J are TRBV7-2 and TRBJ2-1, with TRBD2 matching 10 bases. The junction had 12 bases not matched to a gene; V was cut back by 3 bases and J by 10 bases. Germline CDR1 reads SGHTA; CDR2 reads FQGNSA. The CDR3 spans 16 residues. CDR3 region: CASSFASGGALGEQFF. The CDR3 region has the DNA TGTGCCAGCAGCTTTGCCAGCGGGGGGGCCTTAGGGGAGCAGTTCTTC.

This clone came up a few times. V is TRBV19 and J is TRBJ1-5; 8 positions agree with TRBD1. The junction had 6 bases not matched to a gene; V was cut back by 5 bases and J by 0 bases. The CDR3 spans 16 residues. Germline V gene sequence: CDR1 LNHDA, CDR2 SQIVND (reference sequence). This chain's CDR3 is CASSLQGAFSNQPQHF. CDR3 sequence (DNA): TGTGCCAGTAGTCTTCAGGGGGCCTTTAGCAATCAGCCCCAGCATTTT.

The chain carries TRBV29-1 and TRBJ2-1; 8 bases are a match to TRBD2. Looked up from germline, CDR1 is SQVTM and CDR2 is ANQGSEA. CDR3 size: 15 residues. V lost 5 bases and J lost 9; bases outside the gene matches: 15. The CDR3 DNA follows: TGCAGCGTTACGCGGGGGACTAGTTTTGTAAGTGAGCAGTTCTTC. Protein sequence: CSVTRGTSFVSEQFF.

The table lists this clone with a few counts. The V call is TRBV14, the J call TRBJ1-2; 10 positions agree with TRBD1. The germline gives CDR1 SGHDN, CDR2 FVKESK. The CDR3 contains 14 residues. The V and J ends lost 3 bases and 7 bases, in that order; junction bases with no gene match: 5. Here the CDR3 reads CASSHLTGGGGYTF. The CDR3 DNA reads TGTGCCAGCAGCCACTTGACAGGGGGCGGTGGCTACACCTTC.

This clone showed up just a few times. The CDR3 protein is CASSYSGGLRFEQYF. CDR3 bases: TGTGCCAGCAGTTACTCGGGGGGGCTACGATTCGAGCAGTACTTC. The V gene is TRBV6-5, the J gene TRBJ2-7; perhaps TRBD2 as D (7 bases). The CDR3 is 15 amino acids. The V end lost 0 bases, the J end lost 6 bases, and 15 bases lay between the germline ends. Germline CDR1 and CDR2: MNHEY and SVGAGI.

The genes are TRBV19 and TRBJ2-3; the D is unclear. Germline CDR1 and CDR2: LNHDA and SQIVND (reference sequence). CDR3 length equals 11 residues. The V end lost 5 bases, the J end lost 6 bases, and 6 bases lay between the germline ends. CDR3 DNA: TGTGCCAGTAGTCTTCGGGATACGCAGTATTTT. It encodes CASSLRDTQYF.